The 9 T cell receptor beta chains reported below all come from one sample, sequenced in a study of T cells in Graves' hyperthyroidism and ophthalmopathy. What was amplified from RNA transcripts were TCR beta CDR3 regions. When the TCR CDR3 underwent first-round RT-PCR, the HTBI primer set was used. TCRdb re-analysed the multiplex PCR reads in MiXCR, keeping a single row per CDR3 protein. The data show a few hundred thousand distinct CDR3 sequences, with about 15% seen just once and roughly 33% held by the top ten. The specimen was blood. Every receptor here comes from a young woman with Graves' hyperthyroidism.

This clonotype was detected ten times or more. The V gene is TRBV28, the J gene TRBJ1-2, with no clear D. The V gene's germline CDR1 is MDHEN and CDR2 SYDVKM. CDR3 size: 14 residues. Trimming removed 3 bases from V and 8 bases from J, with 16 bases in between. The CDR3 DNA sequence: TGTGCCAGCAGTTTGGGGTACGGGTTAAGCGGCTACACCTTC. Translated, it gives CASSLGYGLSGYTF.

This clonotype was seen many times. CDR3 DNA sequence: TGTGCCTGGTCGTCGGGGACGTACCAAGAGACCCAGTACTTC. The encoded protein is CAWSSGTYQETQYF. V and J are TRBV30 and TRBJ2-5; D is possibly TRBD1 or TRBD2 (5 bases each). The V gene lost 5 bases and the J gene lost 0 bases, with 13 bases spanning the gap. Germline V gene data show CDR1 as GTSNPN and CDR2 as SVGIG (reference sequence). The length of the CDR3 is 14 residues. Full variable domain (missing parts from reference TRBV30 and TRBJ2-5): SQTIHQWPATLVQPVGSPLSLECTVEGTSNPNLYWYRQAAGRGLQLLFYSVGIGQISSEVPQNLSASRPQDRQFILSSKKLLLSDSGFYLCAWSSGTYQETQYFGPGTRLLVL.

This clonotype has ten or more counts. This chain uses TRBV29-1 with TRBJ2-3, with D possibly matching TRBD2 (5 bases). With 7 bases removed from V and 1 base from J, the gap between germline ends came to 12 bases. Germline values: CDR1 SQVTM, CDR2 ANQGSEA. This CDR3 has 13 amino acids. CDR3 in DNA: TGCAGCGGAACGGGGAGCGGCACAGATACGCAGTATTTT. It codes for CSGTGSGTDTQYF.

This chain connects TRBV27 to TRBJ2-7; 8 nucleotides match TRBD2. After removal of 5 bases from V and 3 bases from J, the junction contained 12 bases not matched to a gene. Germline values: CDR1 MNHEY, CDR2 SMNVEV (reference sequence). The length of the CDR3 is 16 residues. As DNA, the CDR3 is TGTGCCAGCAGTCATCCCCCCAGGGCGGGAGGCTACGAGCAGTACTTC. Amino acids: CASSHPPRAGGYEQYF.

This chain joins TRBV20-1 and TRBJ1-4, with 10 bases aligning to TRBD1. Trimming cost V 2 bases and J 8 bases; bases outside gene matches: 20. This CDR3 is 19 amino acids long. Germline V gives CDR1 DFQATT, CDR2 SNEGSKA (reference sequence). The CDR3 reads CSARPIVGTGDARWEKLFF. The CDR3 region has the DNA TGCAGTGCTAGACCCATAGTCGGGACAGGGGACGCCCGGTGGGAAAAACTGTTTTTT.

Many counts were recorded for this clonotype. The gene calls are TRBV18 and TRBJ2-1; TRBD1 agrees at 9 bases. J was trimmed by 5 bases and V by 3 bases; bases with no gene match: 5. Germline V gene lookup returns CDR1 KGHSH and CDR2 LQKENI. This CDR3 region has 15 residues. The CDR3 reads CASSPYGTGNNEQFF. CDR3 nucleotides: TGTGCCAGCTCACCTTACGGGACAGGGAACAATGAGCAGTTCTTC.

The table lists this clonotype with many counts. The V gene is TRBV10-3, the J gene TRBJ2-5; 12 bases fit TRBD1. The CDR3 covers 15 residues. V shed 5 bases and J 7 bases; nucleotides not matched to a gene: 8. Germline V CDR1 and CDR2: ENHRY, SYGVKD. CDR3 bases: TGTGCCATCAGTAGTGGGGGACAGGGGGCCGGGACCCAGTACTTC. Translating gives CAISSGGQGAGTQYF.

This clonotype was found a few times. This chain joins TRBV6-9 and TRBJ2-7, with 7 bases fitting TRBD2. Germline CDR1 reads MNHGY; CDR2 reads SVAAGI. The CDR3 covers 14 residues. J was trimmed by 0 bases and V by 10 bases; bases with no gene match: 9. DNA of the CDR3: TGTGCCACCGCCAATGGGGGGGGCTCCTACGAGCAGTACTTC. Its translation is CATANGGGSYEQYF.

This clonotype was recorded many times. This sequence joins TRBV30 and TRBJ1-2, with D maybe TRBD1 (6 bases). This CDR3 has 13 residues. Deletions cut 3 bases from V and 8 bases from J, with 16 bases between. The germline CDR1 and CDR2 sequences are GTSNPN and SVGIG (reference sequence). CDR3: CAWRLTGVKGYTF. Written as DNA, the CDR3 is TGTGCCTGGAGGTTGACAGGCGTTAAAGGCTACACCTTC.